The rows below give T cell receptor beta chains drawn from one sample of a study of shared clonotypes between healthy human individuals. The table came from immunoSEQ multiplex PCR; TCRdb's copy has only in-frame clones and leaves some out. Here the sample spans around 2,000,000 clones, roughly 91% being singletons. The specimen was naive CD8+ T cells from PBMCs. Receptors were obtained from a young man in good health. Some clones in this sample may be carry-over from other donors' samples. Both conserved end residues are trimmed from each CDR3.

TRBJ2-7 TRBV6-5 ASSYSSPSNEQY
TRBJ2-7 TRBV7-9 ASSLAPAAYEQY
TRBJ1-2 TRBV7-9 ASSLEGQGAGYT
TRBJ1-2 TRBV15 ATSRPQPQYGYT
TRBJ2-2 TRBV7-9 ASSATGTPNTGELF
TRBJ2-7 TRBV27 ASGAQGYEQY
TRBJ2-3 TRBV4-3 ASSHVQGSTDTQY
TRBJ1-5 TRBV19 ASREGRQSNQPQH
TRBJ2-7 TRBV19 ASSGRDSGTYEQY
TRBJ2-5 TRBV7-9 ASSTRQGRGLLETQY
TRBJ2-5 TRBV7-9 ASSPEVRQAETQY
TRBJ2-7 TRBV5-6 ASSPGTGREQY
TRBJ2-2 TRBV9 ASSTTALAGGTNTGELF
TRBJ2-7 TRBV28 ASSNRDKAYEQY
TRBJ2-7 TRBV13 ASSLSMDREEQY
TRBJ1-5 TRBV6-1 ASSGPRDSNQPQH
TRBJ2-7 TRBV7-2 ASSPQGGSGGYEQY
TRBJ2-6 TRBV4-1 ASSQGGLISGANVLT
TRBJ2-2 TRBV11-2 ASSLYGTGELF